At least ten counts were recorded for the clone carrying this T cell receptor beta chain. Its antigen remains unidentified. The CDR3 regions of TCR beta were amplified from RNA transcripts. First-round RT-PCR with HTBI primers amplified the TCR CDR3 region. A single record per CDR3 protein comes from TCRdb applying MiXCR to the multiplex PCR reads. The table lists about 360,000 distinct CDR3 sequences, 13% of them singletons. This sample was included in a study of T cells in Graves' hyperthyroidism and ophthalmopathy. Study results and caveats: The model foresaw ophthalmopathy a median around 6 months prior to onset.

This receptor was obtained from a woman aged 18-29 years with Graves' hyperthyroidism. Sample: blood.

DNA of the CDR3: TGCGCCAGCAGCTTGGGGATCGGGGGCTACACCTTC. This translates into CASSLGIGGYTF. J is TRBJ1-2 and V is TRBV5-1; D is unresolved. Germline CDR1 reads SGHRS; CDR2 reads YFSETQ. Between the trimmed V and J ends, which lost 0 bases and 8 bases, there was a span of 8 bases. The CDR3 covers 12 residues. Full variable domain (outside the CDR3, taken from reference TRBV5-1 and TRBJ1-2): KAGVTQTPRYLIKTRGQQVTLSCSPISGHRSVSWYQQTPGQGLQFLFEYFSETQRNKGNFPGRFSGRQFSNSRSEMNVSTLELGDSALYLCASSLGIGGYTFGSGTRLTVV.